A single sample gave rise to the 2 T cell receptor beta chains below, sequenced in a study of molecular identifiers for immune sequencing clone quantification (dated by TCRdb to about 2018). Libraries were constructed by PCR. The sequencing machine was a NextSeq 500. TCRdb reanalyzed the raw reads on its own, using fastp at Q25 for trimming and MiXCR for clone calling, and kept in-frame beta chains. Under each unique CDR3 protein, matching rows form one entry showing the most common genes and DNA. The sample table shows about 510,000 distinct CDR3 sequences, and about 25% are seen once. The ten largest clones represent over 0.6% of the sample. The material sequenced was naive CD8+ T cells from blood, with Jurkat cell RNA spiked in. Interpreted using the paper, the cell subset or site label stands for: FACS-sorted CD8+CD4-CCR7+CD45RA+ naive T cells. Source of these receptors: a human donor in good health. Some libraries in this study had Jurkat cell RNA spiked in.

This clonotype was observed a few times. The rearrangement uses TRBV27 and TRBJ2-7; a weak D match, TRBD1 (6 bases). There are 12 residues in the CDR3. Deletions cut 5 bases from V and 8 bases from J, with 13 bases between. Germline lookup yields CDR1 MNHEY and CDR2 SMNVEV (reference sequence). The CDR3 region has the DNA TGTGCCAGCAGTGCAGACAGGCGTCAGCAGTACTTC. It codes for CASSADRRQQYF.

There are many counts of this clonotype. The chain has TRBV7-3 and TRBJ2-4; TRBD2 is a possible D gene (7 bases). Germline loops: CDR1 SGHTA, CDR2 FQGTGA. The CDR3 consists of 22 residues. The V end was cut by 4 bases, the J end by 0 bases, with 31 bases between. CDR3 in amino acids: CASSYISGGPPPRTLAKNIQYF. CDR3 bases: TGTGCCAGCAGCTACATCTCCGGGGGGCCTCCGCCTAGGACCTTAGCCAAAAACATTCAGTACTTC.